A selection of T cell receptor beta chains follows, all from one sample in a study of CD8+CD57+ T cells in acquired aplastic anemia. TCRdb re-derived calls from the reads in MiXCR, one entry per CDR3 protein. Among about half a million distinct CDR3 sequences listed, less than 35% were seen once. Material for sequencing was sorted CD4+, CD8+, or CD8+CD57+ T cells (not recorded which) from PBMCs. All receptors come from a human donor with aplastic anemia. Each CDR3 is given with its conserved first and last residue. A D gene is named only where the DNA matches it firmly. A row's size may be missing; if present it is once, few, many or a size class.

D gene	V gene	clone size	J gene	CDR3 protein	CDR3 DNA
.	TRBV6-5	.	TRBJ1-5	CASSSSPGPHNQPQHF	TGTGCCAGCAGTTCCTCACCAGGACCCCACAATCAGCCCCAGCATTTT
TRBD1	TRBV25-1	.	TRBJ2-7	CASSMDRGSEQYF	TGTGCCAGCAGCATGGACAGGGGTAGCGAGCAGTACTTC
TRBD2	TRBV19	.	TRBJ2-1	CASSRGLAGGPGFF	TGTGCCAGTAGTAGAGGACTAGCGGGGGGGCCTGGATTCTTC
TRBD2	TRBV10-3	few	TRBJ2-7	CASSDTSGGAYEQYF	TGTGCCAGCAGCGATACTAGCGGGGGGGCCTACGAGCAGTACTTC
.	TRBV2	.	TRBJ1-6	CASSEGLHF	TGTGCCAGCAGTGAAGGCCTCCACTTT
TRBD1	TRBV30	.	TRBJ1-3	CASHRGLGNTIYF	TGTGCCAGTCACAGGGGGCTAGGAAACACCATATATTTT
TRBD1	TRBV24-1	.	TRBJ1-1	CATSDLHFWDSGYEAFF	TGTGCCACCAGTGATTTGCATTTTTGGGACAGCGGGTATGAAGCTTTCTTT
.	TRBV24-1	many	TRBJ1-1	CATSAASGPEAFF	TGTGCCACCAGTGCCGCTTCAGGGCCTGAAGCTTTCTTT
TRBD2	TRBV15	.	TRBJ2-1	CATSRVGGSYDEQFF	TGTGCCACCAGCAGAGTGGGGGGGTCATACGATGAGCAGTTCTTC
.	TRBV25-1	.	TRBJ2-1	CASLTQTGGLNEQFF	TGTGCCAGCCTAACTCAGACAGGTGGCCTCAATGAGCAGTTCTTC
TRBD2	TRBV20-1	.	TRBJ2-7	CSARDGLEEGWSYEQYF	TGCAGTGCTAGAGATGGACTAGAGGAAGGTTGGTCCTACGAGCAGTACTTC
TRBD1	TRBV19	.	TRBJ1-1	CAVSQQGEGAFF	TGTGCCGTCAGTCAACAGGGGGAGGGCGCTTTCTTT
TRBD2	TRBV20-1	few	TRBJ2-3	CSAEASGRAVYTQYF	TGCAGTGCCGAGGCTAGCGGGAGGGCCGTGTATACGCAGTATTTT
.	TRBV15	once	TRBJ2-1	CATSSRVNEQFF	TGTGCCACCAGCTCCCGGGTAAATGAGCAGTTCTTC
.	TRBV24-1	many	TRBJ2-7	CATSDPGPSGEQYF	TGTGCCACCAGTGACCCGGGCCCTTCGGGGGAGCAGTACTTC
.	TRBV2	few	TRBJ2-7	CASSLVKFGQYF	TGTGCCAGCAGTCTTGTAAAGTTCGGGCAGTACTTC
.	TRBV7-3	many	TRBJ1-1	CASSPSTDTEAFF	TGTGCCAGCAGCCCTAGTACCGACACTGAAGCTTTCTTT
TRBD2	TRBV20-1	.	TRBJ2-3	CSARDPERENTDTQYF	TGCAGTGCTAGAGATCCTGAGCGGGAGAACACAGATACGCAGTATTTT
.	TRBV19	many	TRBJ2-5	CASSQGLGQETQYF	TGTGCCAGTAGTCAGGGACTCGGGCAAGAGACCCAGTACTTC
.	TRBV7-3	few	TRBJ2-5	CASSLSREGETQYF	TGTGCCAGCAGCTTAAGCAGAGAGGGGGAGACCCAGTACTTC
.	TRBV2	many	TRBJ1-1	CASSDRVLGAFF	TGTGCCAGCAGTGACCGGGTCTTGGGAGCTTTCTTT
.	TRBV14	many	TRBJ2-5	CASSQATAGTQYF	TGTGCCAGCAGCCAAGCTACAGCAGGGACCCAGTACTTC
TRBD1	TRBV6-1	few	TRBJ1-3	CASRPGQAIEDTIYF	TGTGCCAGCAGACCCGGACAGGCGATAGAGGACACCATATATTTT
TRBD2	TRBV12-3/TRBV12-4	.	TRBJ2-1	CASSLGLAAYNEQFF	TGTGCCAGCAGCCTCGGACTAGCGGCCTACAATGAGCAGTTCTTC
.	TRBV7-2	.	TRBJ2-7	CASSFQGIYEQYF	TGTGCCAGCAGCTTTCAGGGAATCTACGAGCAGTACTTC
.	TRBV2	.	TRBJ2-3	CASSDLGWNEQYF	TGTGCCAGCAGTGATCTGGGGTGGAATGAGCAGTATTTT
.	TRBV7-8	.	TRBJ2-7	CASSFPLREQYF	TGTGCCAGCAGCTTCCCACTTAGGGAGCAGTACTTC
.	TRBV7-2	many	TRBJ2-7	CASSLAAPYEQYF	TGTGCCAGCAGCTTGGCAGCGCCCTACGAGCAGTACTTC
.	TRBV2	.	TRBJ1-4	CASKWRGENEKLFF	TGTGCCAGCAAATGGAGGGGGGAAAATGAAAAACTGTTTTTT
TRBD1	TRBV6-1	.	TRBJ2-7	CASSLLGTASSYEQYF	TGTGCCAGCAGTCTCTTAGGGACAGCCTCATCCTACGAGCAGTACTTC
.	TRBV25-1	many	TRBJ1-2	CASSERQGRGGYTF	TGTGCCAGCAGTGAAAGGCAGGGGAGAGGTGGCTACACCTTC
.	TRBV2	.	TRBJ2-5	CASSETIGETQYF	TGTGCCAGCAGTGAAACGATCGGTGAGACCCAGTACTTC
.	TRBV5-6	.	TRBJ2-7	CASSLQGGEQYF	TGTGCCAGCAGCTTGCAAGGAGGCGAGCAGTACTTC
TRBD2	TRBV7-3	few	TRBJ2-1	CASRLSGSSYNEQFF	TGTGCCAGCAGACTCAGCGGGAGTTCCTACAATGAGCAGTTCTTC
.	TRBV5-1	.	TRBJ1-1	CASSLDGVTEAFF	TGCGCCAGCAGCTTGGATGGGGTTACTGAAGCTTTCTTT
.	TRBV2	.	TRBJ1-1	CASSEVQGLNTEAFF	TGTGCCAGCAGTGAAGTCCAGGGCCTGAACACTGAAGCTTTCTTT